Below, 7 T cell receptor beta chains from the same sample are listed, as sequenced in a study of shared clonotypes between healthy human individuals. Measured with immunoSEQ multiplex PCR; TCRdb has only the in-frame clones, and not every one. There are a few million clones in the sample; 85% to 95% occur only once, and 0.39% lies in the top ten. Sequencing was carried out using naive CD4+ T cells from PBMCs. Noted subset: CD45RA+ positively selected. Source of these receptors: a man aged 18 to 29 in good health. Some clones in this sample may be carry-over from other donors' samples.

This chain uses TRBV7-9 with TRBJ2-7, with D tentatively TRBD2 (6 bases). Germline loops: CDR1 SEHNR, CDR2 FQNEAQ (reference sequence). Deletions cut 3 bases from V and 3 bases from J, with 12 bases between. The CDR3 is made up of 14 amino acids. CDR3 sequence reads: CASSFWGESYEQYF. In DNA form, the CDR3 reads TGTGCCAGCAGCTTTTGGGGGGAGAGCTACGAGCAGTACTTC. Combining the CDR3 with reference TRBV7-9 and TRBJ2-7 gives the whole variable domain DTGVSQNPRHKITKRGQNVTFRCDPISEHNRLYWYRQTLGQGPEFLTYFQNEAQLEKSRLLSDRFSAERPKGSFSTLEIQRTEQGDSAMYLCASSFWGESYEQYFGPGTRLTVT.

The CDR3 sequence is CASSRRTGRTDTQYF. DNA for the CDR3: TGCGCCAGCAGCCGGCGGACAGGGCGAACAGATACGCAGTATTTT. V usage is TRBV5-1 and J usage is TRBJ2-3, with 8 bases lining up with TRBD1. Germline values: CDR1 SGHRS, CDR2 YFSETQ. The V and J ends lost 4 bases and 3 bases, in that order; junction bases with no gene match: 7. The CDR3 covers 15 residues. The full variable domain, completed using reference TRBV5-1 and TRBJ2-3, is KAGVTQTPRYLIKTRGQQVTLSCSPISGHRSVSWYQQTPGQGLQFLFEYFSETQRNKGNFPGRFSGRQFSNSRSEMNVSTLELGDSALYLCASSRRTGRTDTQYFGPGTRLTVL.

The CDR3 coding sequence is TGTGCCAGCAGCTTGGACACTAGCGGGAGGGCCTCTGAGCAGTTCTTC. Its translation: CASSLDTSGRASEQFF. V is TRBV7-9 and J is TRBJ2-1; 13 nucleotides align to TRBD2. V trimming: 3 bases; J trimming: 9 bases; junction bases outside the gene matches: 8. The CDR3 contains 16 residues. The germline CDR1 and CDR2 sequences are SEHNR and FQNEAQ (reference sequence).

V gene TRBV7-2 combines with J gene TRBJ2-5, with D perhaps TRBD1 (6 bases). The CDR3 totals 13 residues. V was shortened by 4 bases and J by 9 bases, with 15 bases between the two germline ends. The V gene's germline CDR1 is SGHTA and CDR2 FQGNSA. CDR3 coding DNA: TGTGCCAGCAGCTCGAACAGGGTACGAGCCCAGTACTTC. It is translated as CASSSNRVRAQYF. The full variable domain, completed using reference TRBV7-2 and TRBJ2-5, is GAGVSQSPSNKVTEKGKDVELRCDPISGHTALYWYRQSLGQGLEFLIYFQGNSAPDKSGLPSDRFSAERTGGSVSTLTIQRTQQEDSAVYLCASSSNRVRAQYFGPGTRLLVL.

This chain joins TRBV7-6 and TRBJ1-2; TRBD1 might be the D (5 bases). The CDR3 consists of 13 residues. Trimming removed 6 bases at V and 6 bases at J, with 14 bases between. Germline V gives CDR1 SGHVS, CDR2 FNYEAQ. CDR3 protein: CASSTGAGHGYTF. The DNA of the CDR3 is TGTGCCAGCAGTACCGGGGCCGGCCATGGCTACACCTTC. Full variable domain (missing parts from reference TRBV7-6 and TRBJ1-2): GAGVSQSPRYKVTKRGQDVALRCDPISGHVSLYWYRQALGQGPEFLTYFNYEAQQDKSGLPNDRFSAERPEGSISTLTIQRTEQRDSAMYRCASSTGAGHGYTFGSGTRLTVV.

The chain couples TRBV9 to TRBJ2-1, with a weak D call TRBD2 (6 bases). The CDR3 extends over 15 amino acids. The germline gives CDR1 SGDLS, CDR2 YYNGEE. V was cut by 0 bases and J by 4 bases, with 11 bases left in between. CDR3 nucleotides: TGTGCCAGCAGCGTAGCGGTAGCGGATTACAATGAGCAGTTCTTC. Protein: CASSVAVADYNEQFF.

J is TRBJ2-1 and V is TRBV9; unclear D gene. The CDR3 extends over 15 amino acids. V lost 3 bases and J 5 bases, leaving 15 bases between the germline ends. Looked up from germline, CDR1 is SGDLS and CDR2 is YYNGEE. The CDR3 DNA follows: TGTGCCAGCAGCGCACACATCTCGTTGGACAATGAGCAGTTCTTC. Protein product: CASSAHISLDNEQFF.